This T cell receptor beta chain was obtained from a study of blood T cell repertoires in COVID-19 (dated by TCRdb to 2019 to 2021). About the full investigation: Samples covering the acute and convalescent phases of COVID-19 were provided by collaborators in the United States, Italy and Spain. The prospective study material was composed of cDNA or gDNA derived from T cells, B-cell-depleted T cells, or PBMCs. The repertoires were made available in a free public database intended to serve as a resource for research on the immune response to SARS-CoV-2. Sample metadata almost always included a de-identified subject ID, COVID-19 status, age in years and sex. The samples were drawn from two sources: the first 160 participants of the ongoing ImmuneRACE study, and over 950 subjects contributed by 6 global collaborators. The dataset comprised deeply sampled blood TCRbeta repertoires from subjects exposed to, actively infected with, or recovered from COVID-19. Where available, HLA class I and class II types were obtained from metadata supplied by the sample provider rather than from assay-based typing. Overall study results and their limits: How much clinical and demographic metadata was included differed by source and by participant, and the metadata was provided uncurated.

TCRbeta CDR3 regions were amplified from genomic DNA using the immunoSEQ Assay, a bias-controlled multiplex PCR. In the authors' own workflow: Within the assay, amplification of reference gene primers was used to estimate how many nucleated cells each sample contained. Sequence reads were collapsed and filtered to measure the absolute abundance of every unique TCRbeta CDR3 rearrangement. Productive Simpson clonality was computed per sample as the square root of Simpson's diversity index over productive rearrangements. The table comes from immuneACCESS by way of TCRdb, which keeps in-frame sequences with V and J called. Part of the clones is missing from these tables; in studies checked, under half for an unresolved V gene and the rest for unknown reasons. V and J calls and clone size are copied from that table; D and trimming were computed from the DNA. The sample table lists about 220,000 clones, over 80% of them with a count of one. Jointly, the top ten make up 6.8% of the sample.

Its CDR3 holds 15 amino acids, cysteine through phenylalanine. The sequence is cut down to CDR3 DNA, 45 bases in frame from base 1. The junction carries 19 bases between V and J, which are trimmed by 8 bases and 3 bases respectively. Via the germline V gene, CDR1 is SNHLY and CDR2 FYNNEI. Enrolling through a virtual design, the prospective study's participants ranged in age from roughly 18 to 95 years and lived across 20 to 25 United States geographic areas. To assign participants to cohorts, the prospective study relied on clinical history that participants themselves reported in a screening survey and a study questionnaire. Recovered participants in ImmuneRACE Cohort 3 were defined as having two consecutive negative NP/OP PCR tests, clearance from a healthcare professional, or resolution of symptoms. In the prospective study, mobile phlebotomists collected whole blood, serum and a nasopharyngeal or oropharyngeal swab from each participant. Participants in the prospective study had the option to provide additional blood draws and questionnaires over a 2-month period. Before DNA extraction, prospective study blood samples were shipped either frozen or at room temperature.

Note on this clone: Which antigen it targets is not known. One base away there is no much larger clone; base qualities are not given.

The receptor was isolated from a woman between 40 and 55 years old who had recovered from COVID-19. The chain is made from TRBV2 and TRBJ1-2; a confident D gene designation cannot be given. Sequenced material: PBMCs or T cells enriched from blood (not recorded which). The DNA sequence reads TGTGCCAGCGTACCGAGGGTCGGGATTTACTATGGCTACACCTTC. The resulting protein is CASVPRVGIYYGYTF.